Shown below are 8 T cell receptor beta chains from a single sample sequenced in a study of cytomegalovirus exposure and HLA in healthy donors. PCR used 60 Vbeta primers and 13 Jbeta primers. Clones were read by immunoSEQ multiplex PCR, and TCRdb kept only the in-frame ones, dropping some. The sample carries roughly 56,000 clones, 80% to 90% recorded once. The sequenced sample consisted of PBMCs. Every receptor here comes from a man younger than 35 in good health and CMV-seronegative.

The CDR3: CASVESRGGREKLFF. In nucleotides, the CDR3 is TGTGCCAGCGTAGAGTCTCGGGGGGGTCGAGAAAAACTGTTTTTT. V usage is TRBV25-1 and J usage is TRBJ1-4, with D possibly TRBD1 on 5 matching bases. Germline V lookup: CDR1 MGHDK, CDR2 SYGVNS. The ends were cut back, 8 bases at V and 8 bases at J, with 21 bases in the middle. The CDR3 is 15 residues long.

This chain uses TRBV6-4 with TRBJ2-3, with 8 positions matching TRBD2. V lost 2 bases to trimming and J lost 5 bases; unmatched junction nucleotides: 6. The CDR3 runs 15 residues. The V gene's germline CDR1 is MRHNA and CDR2 SNTAGT. The CDR3 region is CASSDRSGGGDTQYF. For the CDR3, the DNA is TGTGCCAGCAGTGACCGGAGCGGGGGAGGAGATACGCAGTATTTT.

The chain carries TRBV28 and TRBJ1-4, with D hard to call. The CDR3 sequence is 11 residues long. The germline V gene encodes CDR1 MDHEN and CDR2 SYDVKM. Trimming cost V 7 bases and J 2 bases, with 2 bases left between them. CDR3 protein: CASTTNEKLFF. The CDR3 DNA reads TGTGCCAGCACTACTAATGAAAAACTGTTTTTT.

The chain links TRBV6-1 to TRBJ2-7; 7 nucleotides align to TRBD1. The junction had 13 bases not matched to a gene; V was cut back by 5 bases and J by 6 bases. This CDR3 is built from 15 residues. Germline loops: CDR1 MNHNS, CDR2 SASEGT. The CDR3 loop reads CASSPQPGQSGEQYF. In DNA form, the CDR3 reads TGTGCCAGCAGTCCTCAACCGGGACAGAGTGGCGAGCAGTACTTC.

J is TRBJ2-7 and V is TRBV13; 10 positions match TRBD2. CDR3 length: 17 residues. V dropped 5 bases and J dropped 4; count of bases not matched to a gene: 14. Germline V gene lookup returns CDR1 PRHDT and CDR2 FYEKMQ (reference sequence). CDR3 in amino acids: CASSNQARTSGTYEQYF. The CDR3 DNA reads as TGTGCCAGCAGCAACCAGGCGCGGACTAGCGGCACATACGAGCAGTACTTC.

J is TRBJ1-6 and V is TRBV7-9; 8 bases map to TRBD1. Trimming took 1 base from V and 8 from J; bases not matched to a gene: 7. Germline CDR1 is SEHNR and CDR2 is FQNEAQ (reference sequence). This CDR3 is built from 16 residues. CDR3 in DNA: TGTGCCAGCAGCTTAGATCGGACAGGGTCTCATTCACCCCTCCACTTT. Encoded protein: CASSLDRTGSHSPLHF.

The chain combines TRBV7-9 with TRBJ1-1; D is undetermined. The CDR3 has 13 residues. Deletions cut 5 bases from V and 2 bases from J, with 9 bases between. Germline values: CDR1 SEHNR, CDR2 FQNEAQ (reference sequence). The CDR3 coding sequence is TGTGCCAGCAGCACGCGGAAAAACACTGAAGCTTTCTTT. It encodes CASSTRKNTEAFF. Full variable domain (remainder filled in from reference TRBV7-9 and TRBJ1-1): DTGVSQNPRHKITKRGQNVTFRCDPISEHNRLYWYRQTLGQGPEFLTYFQNEAQLEKSRLLSDRFSAERPKGSFSTLEIQRTEQGDSAMYLCASSTRKNTEAFFGQGTRLTVV.

This chain connects TRBV19 to TRBJ1-6; 11 nucleotides agree with TRBD1. Germline CDR1 and CDR2: LNHDA and SQIVND (reference sequence). Trimming took 3 bases from V and 10 from J; bases not matched to a gene: 5. The CDR3 totals 15 residues. CDR3 sequence: CASSMLGTGGSPLHF. The CDR3, as DNA: TGTGCCAGTAGTATGTTGGGGACAGGGGGATCACCCCTCCACTTT.